This T cell receptor (beta chain) was found in a study of blood T cell repertoires in COVID-19. Only in-frame clones appear in the TCRdb table, and some are missing; sequencing was by immunoSEQ multiplex PCR. The table has more than 250,000 clones, around 87% seen once. There are 13 residues in the CDR3. Germline V lookup: CDR1 SGHRS, CDR2 YFSETQ. After removal of 4 bases from V and 4 bases from J, the junction contained 4 bases not matched to a gene. This sequence originates from a woman between 25 and 40 years old who had recovered from COVID-19. V gene TRBV5-1 combines with J gene TRBJ1-1; TRBD1 matches 7 bases. The sample taken for sequencing was PBMCs or T cells enriched from blood (not recorded which). In nucleotides, the CDR3 is TGCGCCAGCAGCGCGACAGGGAGCACTGAAGCTTTCTTT. This translates into CASSATGSTEAFF.